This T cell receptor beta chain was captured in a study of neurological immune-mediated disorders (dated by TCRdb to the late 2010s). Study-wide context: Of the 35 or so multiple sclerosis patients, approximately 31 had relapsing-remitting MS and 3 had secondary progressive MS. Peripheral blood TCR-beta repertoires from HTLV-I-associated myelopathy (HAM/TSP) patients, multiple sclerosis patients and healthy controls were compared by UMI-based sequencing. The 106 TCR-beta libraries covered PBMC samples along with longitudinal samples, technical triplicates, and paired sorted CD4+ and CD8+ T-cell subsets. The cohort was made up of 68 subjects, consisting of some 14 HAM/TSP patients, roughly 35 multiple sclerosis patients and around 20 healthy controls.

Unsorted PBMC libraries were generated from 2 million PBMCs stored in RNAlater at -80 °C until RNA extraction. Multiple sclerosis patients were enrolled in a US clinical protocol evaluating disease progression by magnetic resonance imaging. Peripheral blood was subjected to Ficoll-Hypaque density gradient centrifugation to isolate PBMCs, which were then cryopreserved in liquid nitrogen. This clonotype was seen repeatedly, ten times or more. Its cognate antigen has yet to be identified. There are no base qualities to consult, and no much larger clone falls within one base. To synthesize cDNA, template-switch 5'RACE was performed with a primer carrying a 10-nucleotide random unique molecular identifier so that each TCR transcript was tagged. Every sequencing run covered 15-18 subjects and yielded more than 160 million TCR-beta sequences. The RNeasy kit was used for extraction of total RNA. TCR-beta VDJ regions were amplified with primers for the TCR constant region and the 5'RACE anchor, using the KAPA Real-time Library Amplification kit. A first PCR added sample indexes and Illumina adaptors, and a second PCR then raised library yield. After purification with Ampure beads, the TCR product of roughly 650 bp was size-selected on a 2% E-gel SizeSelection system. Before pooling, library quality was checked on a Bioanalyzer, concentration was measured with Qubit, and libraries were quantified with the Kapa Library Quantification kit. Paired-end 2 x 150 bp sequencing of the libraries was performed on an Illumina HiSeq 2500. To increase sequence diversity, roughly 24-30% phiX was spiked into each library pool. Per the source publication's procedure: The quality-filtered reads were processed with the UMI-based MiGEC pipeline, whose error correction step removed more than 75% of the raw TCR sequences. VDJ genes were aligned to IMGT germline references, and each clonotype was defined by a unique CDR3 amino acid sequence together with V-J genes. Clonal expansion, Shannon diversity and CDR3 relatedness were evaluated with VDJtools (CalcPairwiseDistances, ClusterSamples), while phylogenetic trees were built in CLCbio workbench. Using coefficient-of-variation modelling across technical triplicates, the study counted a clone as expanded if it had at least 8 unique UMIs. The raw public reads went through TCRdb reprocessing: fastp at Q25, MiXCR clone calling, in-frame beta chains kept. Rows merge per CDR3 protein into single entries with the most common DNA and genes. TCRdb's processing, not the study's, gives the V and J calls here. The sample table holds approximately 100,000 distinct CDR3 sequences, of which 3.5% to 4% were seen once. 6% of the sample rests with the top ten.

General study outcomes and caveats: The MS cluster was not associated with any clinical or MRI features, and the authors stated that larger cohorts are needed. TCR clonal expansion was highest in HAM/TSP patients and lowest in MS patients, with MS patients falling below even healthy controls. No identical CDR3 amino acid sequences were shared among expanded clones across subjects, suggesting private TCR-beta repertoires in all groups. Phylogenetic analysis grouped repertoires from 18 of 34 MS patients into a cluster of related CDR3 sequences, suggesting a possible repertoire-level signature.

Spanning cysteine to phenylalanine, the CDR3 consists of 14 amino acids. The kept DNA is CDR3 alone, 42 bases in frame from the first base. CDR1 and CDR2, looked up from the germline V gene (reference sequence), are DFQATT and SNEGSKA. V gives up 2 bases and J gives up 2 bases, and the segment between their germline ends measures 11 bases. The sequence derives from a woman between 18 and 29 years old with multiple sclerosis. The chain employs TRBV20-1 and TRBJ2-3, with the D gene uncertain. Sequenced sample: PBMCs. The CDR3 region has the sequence CSARPQRFTDTQYF. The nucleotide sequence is TGCAGTGCTAGACCGCAGCGTTTCACAGATACGCAGTATTTT.